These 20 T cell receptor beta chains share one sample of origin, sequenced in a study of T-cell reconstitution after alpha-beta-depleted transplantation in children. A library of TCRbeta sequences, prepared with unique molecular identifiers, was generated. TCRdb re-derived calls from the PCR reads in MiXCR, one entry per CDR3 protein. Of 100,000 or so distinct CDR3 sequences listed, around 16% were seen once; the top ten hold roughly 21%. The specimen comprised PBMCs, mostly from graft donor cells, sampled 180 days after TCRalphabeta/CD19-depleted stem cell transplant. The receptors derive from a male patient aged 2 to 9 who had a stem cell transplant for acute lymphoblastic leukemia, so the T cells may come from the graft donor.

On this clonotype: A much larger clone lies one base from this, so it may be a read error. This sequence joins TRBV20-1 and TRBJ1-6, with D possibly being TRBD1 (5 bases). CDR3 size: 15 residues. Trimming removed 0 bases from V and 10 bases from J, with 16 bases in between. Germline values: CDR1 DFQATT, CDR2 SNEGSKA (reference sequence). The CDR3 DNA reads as TGCAGTGCTAGAGAAGAGGGGAGAGTAGACTCACCCCTCCACTTT. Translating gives CSAREEGRVDSPLHF.

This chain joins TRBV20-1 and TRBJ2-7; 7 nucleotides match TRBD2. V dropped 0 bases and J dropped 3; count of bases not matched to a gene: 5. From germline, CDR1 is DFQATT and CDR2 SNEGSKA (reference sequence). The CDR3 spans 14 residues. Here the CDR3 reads CSARDQTSLYEQYF. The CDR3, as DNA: TGCAGTGCTAGAGACCAGACTAGCCTCTACGAGCAGTACTTC.

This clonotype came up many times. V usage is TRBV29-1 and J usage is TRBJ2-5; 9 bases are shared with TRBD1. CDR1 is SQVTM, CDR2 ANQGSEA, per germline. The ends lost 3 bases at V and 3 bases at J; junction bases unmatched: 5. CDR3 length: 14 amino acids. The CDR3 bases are TGCAGCGTTGAGCCTTGGACAGGGGAAGAGACCCAGTACTTC. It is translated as CSVEPWTGEETQYF.

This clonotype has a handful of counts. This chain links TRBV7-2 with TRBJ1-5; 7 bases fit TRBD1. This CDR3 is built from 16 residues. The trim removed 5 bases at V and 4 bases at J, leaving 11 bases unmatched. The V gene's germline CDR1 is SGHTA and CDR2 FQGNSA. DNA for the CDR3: TGTGCCAGCAGCCCCGGACAGGCCCAATGGAATCAGCCCCAGCATTTT. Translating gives CASSPGQAQWNQPQHF.

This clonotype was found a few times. CDR3 in DNA: TGCGCCAGCAGCTTGGTCCCGACAGGGGCCGAAAAACTGTTTTTT. Encoded protein: CASSLVPTGAEKLFF. This chain connects TRBV5-1 to TRBJ1-4; TRBD1 aligns across 8 bases. The V segment lost 0 bases and the J segment 8 bases; nucleotides outside the gene matches: 6. Germline V gives CDR1 SGHRS, CDR2 YFSETQ. CDR3 length equals 15 residues.

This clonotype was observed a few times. The CDR3 bases are TGTGCCAGTAGGCCCTCCGTGGGCCATAATGAAAAACTGTTTTTT. Translated, it gives CASRPSVGHNEKLFF. The chain links TRBV19 to TRBJ1-4; D uncertain. Germline V CDR1 and CDR2: LNHDA, SQIVND (reference sequence). The CDR3 is 15 residues long. V was shortened by 6 bases and J by 4 bases, with 15 bases between the two germline ends.

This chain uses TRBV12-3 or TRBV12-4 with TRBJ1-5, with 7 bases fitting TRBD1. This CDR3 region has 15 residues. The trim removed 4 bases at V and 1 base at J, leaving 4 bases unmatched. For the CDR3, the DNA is TGTGCCAGCAGTTCCCCACAGGGGAGCAATCAGCCCCAGCATTTT. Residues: CASSSPQGSNQPQHF.

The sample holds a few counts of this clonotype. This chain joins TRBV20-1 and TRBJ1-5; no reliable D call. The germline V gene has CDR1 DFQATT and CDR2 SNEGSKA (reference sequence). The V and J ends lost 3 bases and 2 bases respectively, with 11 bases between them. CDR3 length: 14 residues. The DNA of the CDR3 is TGCAGTGCTAGGGTCCCCCATGGCAATCAGCCCCAGCATTTT. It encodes CSARVPHGNQPQHF.

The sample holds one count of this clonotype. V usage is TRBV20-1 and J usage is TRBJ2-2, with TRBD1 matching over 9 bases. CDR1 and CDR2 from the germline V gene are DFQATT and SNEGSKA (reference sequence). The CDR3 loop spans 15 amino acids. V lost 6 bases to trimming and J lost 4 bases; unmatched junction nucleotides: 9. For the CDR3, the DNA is TGCAGTGCCCCACCTCAGACAGGGGGCACCGGGGAGCTGTTTTTT. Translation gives CSAPPQTGGTGELFF.

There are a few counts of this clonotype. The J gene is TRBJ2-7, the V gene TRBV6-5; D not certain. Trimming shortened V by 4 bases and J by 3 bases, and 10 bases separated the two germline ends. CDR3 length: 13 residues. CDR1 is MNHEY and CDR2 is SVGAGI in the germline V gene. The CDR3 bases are TGTGCCAGCAGTTTATTGGGCGTCTACGAGCAGTACTTC. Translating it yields CASSLLGVYEQYF.

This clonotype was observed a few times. This chain's CDR3 is CASSPRSGGDISTDTQYF. As DNA, the CDR3 is TGTGCCAGCAGCCCGAGGAGCGGGGGGGATATTTCGACAGATACGCAGTATTTT. This chain joins TRBV7-8 and TRBJ2-3; 10 positions match TRBD2. In germline, CDR1 is SGHVS, CDR2 FQNEAQ. CDR3 size: 18 residues. Trimming at V came to 5 bases and at J to 3 bases, leaving 14 bases not matched to a gene.

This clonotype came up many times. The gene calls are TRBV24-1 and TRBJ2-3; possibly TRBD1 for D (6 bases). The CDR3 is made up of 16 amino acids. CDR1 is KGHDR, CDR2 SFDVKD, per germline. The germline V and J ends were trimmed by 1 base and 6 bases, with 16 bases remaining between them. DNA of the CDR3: TGTGCCACCAGTGATTTCAGACAGGCTGCGGCGGATACGCAGTATTTT. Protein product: CATSDFRQAAADTQYF.

Written as DNA, the CDR3 is TGTGCCAGCAGTTACTCCGGACGCAGATCCTACGAGCAGTACTTC. Translation gives CASSYSGRRSYEQYF. The rearrangement links TRBV6-5 to TRBJ2-7; no firm D call. This CDR3 has 15 residues. The germline CDR1 and CDR2 sequences are MNHEY and SVGAGI. Trimming stripped 0 bases from V and 1 base from J, with 10 bases between.

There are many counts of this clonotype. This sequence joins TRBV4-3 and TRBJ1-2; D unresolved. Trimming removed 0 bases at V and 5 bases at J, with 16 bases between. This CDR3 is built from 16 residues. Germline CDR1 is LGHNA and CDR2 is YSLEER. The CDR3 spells CASSQDPGEATYGYTF. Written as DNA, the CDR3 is TGCGCCAGCAGCCAAGATCCGGGAGAGGCGACTTATGGCTACACCTTC.

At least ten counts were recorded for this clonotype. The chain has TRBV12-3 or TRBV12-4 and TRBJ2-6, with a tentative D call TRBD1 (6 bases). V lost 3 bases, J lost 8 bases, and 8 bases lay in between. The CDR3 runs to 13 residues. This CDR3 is CASSFQGPNVLTF. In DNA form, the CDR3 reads TGTGCCAGCAGTTTTCAGGGGCCCAACGTCCTGACTTTC.

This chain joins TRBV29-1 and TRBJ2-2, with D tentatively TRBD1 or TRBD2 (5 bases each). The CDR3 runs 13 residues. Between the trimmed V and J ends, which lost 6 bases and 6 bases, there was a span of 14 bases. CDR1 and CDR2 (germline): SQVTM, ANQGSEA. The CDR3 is CSVGTTRAGELFF. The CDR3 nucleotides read TGCAGCGTCGGGACCACCAGGGCCGGGGAGCTGTTTTTT.

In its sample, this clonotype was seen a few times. In nucleotides, the CDR3 is TGCGCCAGCAGCCCGCGGGAGAGAACCTACAATGAGCAGTTCTTC. Amino acids: CASSPRERTYNEQFF. The chain recombines TRBV5-1 with TRBJ2-1, with 7 bases fitting TRBD2. The CDR3 spans 15 residues. The trim removed 4 bases at V and 2 bases at J, leaving 6 bases unmatched. Germline CDR1 and CDR2: SGHRS and YFSETQ.

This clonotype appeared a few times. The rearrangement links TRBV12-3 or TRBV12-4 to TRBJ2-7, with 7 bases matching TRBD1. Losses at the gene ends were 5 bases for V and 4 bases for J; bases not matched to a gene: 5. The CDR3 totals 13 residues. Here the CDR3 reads CASSPGTDYEQYF. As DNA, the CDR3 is TGTGCCAGCAGTCCGGGGACAGATTACGAGCAGTACTTC.

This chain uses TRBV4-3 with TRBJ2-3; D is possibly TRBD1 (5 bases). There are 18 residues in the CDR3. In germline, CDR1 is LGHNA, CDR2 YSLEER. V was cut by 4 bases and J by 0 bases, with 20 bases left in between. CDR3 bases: TGCGCCAGCAGCCTCGACAGTTCCCAGGCTACGAGCACAGATACGCAGTATTTT. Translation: CASSLDSSQATSTDTQYF.

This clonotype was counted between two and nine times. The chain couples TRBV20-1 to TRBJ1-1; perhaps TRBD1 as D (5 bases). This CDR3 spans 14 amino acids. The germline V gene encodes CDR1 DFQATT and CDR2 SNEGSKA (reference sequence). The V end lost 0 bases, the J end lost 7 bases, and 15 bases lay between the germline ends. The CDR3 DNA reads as TGCAGTGCTAGAGATTTCAGGGCTTCGAATGAAGCTTTCTTT. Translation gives CSARDFRASNEAFF.